Each of the 19 T cell receptor beta chains below was sequenced from the same sample in a study of blood T cell repertoires in COVID-19. The protocol was immunoSEQ multiplex PCR, while the TCRdb copy is restricted to in-frame clones and leaves out a portion. This table holds more than 150,000 clones, approximately 90% found once. The material sequenced was peripheral blood. These receptors all come from a woman younger than 35 who had recovered from COVID-19.

The chain carries TRBV6-1 and TRBJ2-3; D unresolved. The CDR3 extends over 14 amino acids. Germline-derived CDR1 and CDR2 are MNHNS and SASEGT. V was trimmed by 2 bases and J by 0 bases, leaving 6 bases between them. The CDR3 region is CASSESPSTDTQYF. The CDR3 DNA reads as TGTGCCAGCAGTGAATCTCCCAGCACAGATACGCAGTATTTT.

This chain joins TRBV23-1 and TRBJ2-7; 7 nucleotides agree with TRBD1. TRBV23-1 is placed among ORFs of uncertain function. The CDR3 sequence is 15 residues long. The ends lost 7 bases at V and 3 bases at J; junction bases unmatched: 12. In nucleotides, the CDR3 is TGCGCCAGCACCCGCGACAGGGCGATTTTCTACGAGCAGTACGTC. Translating it yields CASTRDRAIFYEQYV.

This CDR3 reads CATLSGGEDIQYF. DNA for the CDR3: TGTGCCACCCTATCGGGGGGGGAGGACATTCAGTACTTC. This rearrangement joins TRBV2 to TRBJ2-4, with 8 nucleotides matching TRBD2. The germline V gene encodes CDR1 SNHLY and CDR2 FYNNEI. Trimming at V came to 10 bases and at J to 8 bases, leaving 10 bases not matched to a gene. This CDR3 spans 13 amino acids.

This clone occurred once. J is TRBJ2-5 and V is TRBV6-5, with D possibly TRBD2 on 6 matching bases. V was pared by 4 bases and J by 2 bases, with 8 bases between. This CDR3 is built from 13 residues. Germline V lookup: CDR1 MNHEY, CDR2 SVGAGI. CDR3 amino acids: CASSSGLQETQYF. CDR3 coding DNA: TGTGCCAGCAGTTCAGGACTACAAGAGACCCAGTACTTC.

The chain couples TRBV2 to TRBJ1-6, with D possibly being TRBD1 (5 bases). This CDR3 contains 18 residues. From germline, CDR1 is SNHLY and CDR2 FYNNEI. The V and J ends lost 6 bases and 7 bases respectively, with 25 bases between them. The CDR3 coding sequence is TGTGCCAGCAGCCAAGGCCTCGGGGGGGGAAGGCCAAATTCACCCCTCCACTTT. This translates into CASSQGLGGGRPNSPLHF.

This chain uses TRBV3-1 (or the pseudogene TRBV3-2) with TRBJ2-6; D not resolved. V shed 0 bases and J shed 2 bases, with 8 bases lying between them. The CDR3 has 16 residues. The germline V gene encodes CDR1 LGHDT and CDR2 YNNKEL (reference sequence). The CDR3 region has the DNA TGTGCCAGCAGCCAAGAGCGGAGAACTGGGGCCAACGTCCTGACTTTC. It specifies CASSQERRTGANVLTF.

This clone was counted once. The chain combines TRBV9 with TRBJ2-4; 7 bases agree with TRBD2. The germline gives CDR1 SGDLS, CDR2 YYNGEE. V shed 0 bases and J 7 bases; nucleotides not matched to a gene: 7. This CDR3 contains 15 residues. The CDR3 region has the DNA TGTGCCAGCAGCGTAGGTCGGGGGGTCGTGAACATTCAGTACTTC. It specifies CASSVGRGVVNIQYF. The full variable domain, rest sourced from reference TRBV9 and TRBJ2-4, is DSGVTQTPKHLITATGQRVTLRCSPRSGDLSVYWYQQSLDQGLQFLIQYYNGEERAKGNILERFSAQQFPDLHSELNLSSLELGDSALYFCASSVGRGVVNIQYFGAGTRLSVL.

This rearrangement joins TRBV7-9 to TRBJ2-1; D is unclear. The CDR3 runs to 12 residues. CDR1 is SEHNR, CDR2 FQNEAQ, per germline (reference sequence). The ends were cut back, 1 base at V and 9 bases at J, with 7 bases in the middle. The CDR3 DNA reads as TGTGCCAGCAGCTTAGTGGGCGTTGAGCAGTTCTTC. Translated, it gives CASSLVGVEQFF.

The genes are TRBV3-1 (or the pseudogene TRBV3-2) and TRBJ2-2; TRBD1 matches at 8 bases. With 4 bases clipped from V and 2 bases from J, the junction kept 12 bases outside the gene matches. The CDR3 is 18 residues long. CDR1 LGHDT and CDR2 YNNKEL come from the germline V gene (reference sequence). CDR3: CASSPHPETGANTGELFF. The DNA of the CDR3 is TGTGCCAGCAGCCCTCACCCCGAGACAGGGGCCAACACCGGGGAGCTGTTTTTT.

The chain joins TRBV24-1 to TRBJ2-2; D unclear. Trimming left V 7 bases short and J 3 bases short, with 5 bases between. The CDR3 extends over 12 amino acids. Germline-derived CDR1 and CDR2 are KGHDR and SFDVKD. CDR3 amino acids: CATRTYTGELFF. CDR3 nucleotide sequence: TGTGCCACCAGGACATACACCGGGGAGCTGTTTTTT.

J is TRBJ2-5 and V is TRBV7-3; TRBD1 agrees at 7 bases. V lost 6 bases and J lost 4; bases outside the gene matches: 8. The CDR3 is 14 residues long. The germline V gene has CDR1 SGHTA and CDR2 FQGTGA. CDR3 in DNA: TGTGCCAGCAGTGAGGGGCAGGGGGTAGAGACCCAGTACTTC. It encodes CASSEGQGVETQYF.

The rearrangement links TRBV3-1 (or the pseudogene TRBV3-2) to TRBJ2-2, with 7 positions matching TRBD2. This CDR3 has 13 residues. Germline assignment: CDR1 LGHDT and CDR2 YNNKEL (reference sequence). The V segment lost 5 bases and the J segment 6 bases; nucleotides outside the gene matches: 3. In DNA, the CDR3 is TGTGCCAGCAGCTCCGGACTAGCCGGGGAGCTGTTTTTT. Translating it yields CASSSGLAGELFF.

The genes are TRBV7-8 and TRBJ2-1, with 9 bases identical to TRBD2. The CDR3 contains 16 residues. Germline assignment: CDR1 SGHVS and CDR2 FQNEAQ. The J segment lost 8 bases and the V segment lost 0 bases, leaving 8 bases of the junction unmatched. The CDR3 sequence: CASSLAGSGLAHEQFF. CDR3 DNA sequence: TGTGCCAGCAGCTTAGCGGGGTCGGGACTAGCCCATGAGCAGTTCTTC.

This chain connects TRBV29-1 to TRBJ2-3; 11 bases are a match to TRBD2. The length of the CDR3 is 14 residues. The J segment lost 6 bases and the V segment lost 6 bases, leaving 8 bases of the junction unmatched. Germline assignment: CDR1 SQVTM and CDR2 ANQGSEA. CDR3 in amino acids: CSVHPGLAADTQYF. CDR3 sequence (DNA): TGCAGCGTCCACCCGGGACTAGCGGCGGATACGCAGTATTTT.

The V gene is TRBV4-1, the J gene TRBJ1-1; 12 bases line up with TRBD1. The germline CDR1 and CDR2 sequences are MGHRA and YSYEKL. J gave up 4 bases and V 4 bases, and 10 bases lay outside the gene matches. CDR3 size: 17 residues. For the CDR3, the DNA is TGCGCCAGCAGCCCTCCAGAAGGGACAGGGGGCATCACTGAAGCTTTCTTT. It codes for CASSPPEGTGGITEAFF.

This clone appeared a single time. The chain recombines TRBV16 with TRBJ2-1, with 7 bases aligning to TRBD1. Trimming at V came to 4 bases and at J to 4 bases, leaving 4 bases not matched to a gene. This CDR3 comprises 14 residues. The V gene's germline CDR1 is KGHSY and CDR2 FQNENV. The CDR3 region is CASSPWTGYNEQFF. CDR3 DNA: TGTGCCAGCAGCCCCTGGACAGGTTACAATGAGCAGTTCTTC.

The chain couples TRBV2 to TRBJ1-3, with 8 bases matching TRBD1. The CDR3 is 15 residues long. Germline values: CDR1 SNHLY, CDR2 FYNNEI. V shed 6 bases, J shed 6 bases, and the junction held 10 bases outside the gene matches. CDR3 DNA: TGTGCCAGCAGCGCGGACAGGGTCAGGGTAAACACCATATATTTT. Protein: CASSADRVRVNTIYF.

The gene calls are TRBV11-2 and TRBJ1-1, with no clear D. Germline CDR1 reads SGHAT; CDR2 reads FQNNGV. The ends were cut back, 0 bases at V and 8 bases at J, with 13 bases in the middle. The CDR3 has 14 residues. CDR3 protein: CASSLDDWPREAFF. In nucleotides, the CDR3 is TGTGCCAGCAGCTTAGACGACTGGCCCCGGGAAGCTTTCTTT.

This clone was recorded a few times. V gene TRBV19 combines with J gene TRBJ1-1; D ambiguous. V lost 7 bases to trimming and J lost 7 bases, with 10 bases between them. The CDR3 spans 11 residues. Germline V lookup: CDR1 LNHDA, CDR2 SQIVND (reference sequence). The CDR3 here is CASTSSVEAFF. As DNA, the CDR3 is TGTGCCAGTACCTCGAGTGTTGAAGCTTTCTTT.